Listed here are 31 T cell receptor beta chains from one sample, sequenced in a study of PD-1 blockade in classical Hodgkin lymphoma. TCRdb's copy holds only in-frame clones and misses some; the assay was immunoSEQ multiplex PCR. Of some 19,000 clones in the sample, 80% were seen once. Time point here: cycle 4 day 1 (C4D1), after around six weeks of nivolumab. Each patient relapsed following autologous stem cell transplantation, and prior brentuximab vedotin exposure differed. Source: peripheral blood mononuclear cells (PBMCs), taken before the fourth cycle of nivolumab. Receptors were obtained from a human donor with classical Hodgkin lymphoma.

The chain couples TRBV19 to TRBJ2-7; D is unclear. CDR1 is LNHDA, CDR2 SQIVND, per germline (reference sequence). The CDR3 spans 14 residues. Between the trimmed V and J ends, which lost 1 base and 2 bases, there was a span of 9 bases. The CDR3 spells CASSIALSTYEQYF. In DNA form, the CDR3 reads TGTGCCAGTAGTATAGCCCTCTCCACCTACGAGCAGTACTTC. The whole variable domain, filled in from reference TRBV19 and TRBJ2-7, reads DGGITQSPKYLFRKEGQNVTLSCEQNLNHDAMYWYRQDPGQGLRLIYYSQIVNDFQKGDIAEGYSVSREKKESFPLTVTSAQKNPTAFYLCASSIALSTYEQYFGPGTRLTVT.

This clone was detected only once. The rearrangement uses TRBV6-4 and TRBJ2-5; 8 nucleotides match TRBD2. V lost 2 bases, J lost 4 bases, and 6 bases stayed unmatched. Germline CDR1 reads MRHNA; CDR2 reads SNTAGT. This CDR3 region has 15 residues. The CDR3 bases are TGTGCCAGCAGTGACGGCGCGGGAGGACCAGAGACCCAGTACTTC. It encodes CASSDGAGGPETQYF.

The chain carries TRBV7-2 and TRBJ1-2, with 7 bases that match TRBD1. The CDR3 has 16 residues. Germline values: CDR1 SGHTA, CDR2 FQGNSA. With 4 bases clipped from V and 0 bases from J, the junction kept 8 bases outside the gene matches. The CDR3, as DNA: TGTGCCAGCAGCTCTCTCGACAGGGTTTCTAACTATGGCTACACCTTC. Its translation: CASSSLDRVSNYGYTF.

The chain couples TRBV5-1 to TRBJ1-6, with no clear D. The germline V and J ends were trimmed by 0 bases and 7 bases, with 11 bases remaining between them. Germline CDR1 and CDR2: SGHRS and YFSETQ. The length of the CDR3 is 15 residues. The CDR3, as DNA: TGCGCCAGCAGCTTGGACGCCCCCGGCAATTCACCCCTCCACTTT. This codes for CASSLDAPGNSPLHF. Full variable domain (outside the CDR3, taken from reference TRBV5-1 and TRBJ1-6): KAGVTQTPRYLIKTRGQQVTLSCSPISGHRSVSWYQQTPGQGLQFLFEYFSETQRNKGNFPGRFSGRQFSNSRSEMNVSTLELGDSALYLCASSLDAPGNSPLHFGNGTRLTVT.

By proportion, this clone is large. V and J are TRBV6-5 and TRBJ1-2; D ambiguous. The V and J ends lost 6 bases and 5 bases respectively, with 7 bases between them. CDR1 is MNHEY and CDR2 is SVGAGI in the germline V gene. This CDR3 is 11 amino acids long. CDR3 in DNA: TGTGCCAGCAGGAGAGGGTATGGCTACACCTTC. Amino acids: CASRRGYGYTF.

The chain links TRBV5-1 to TRBJ2-6, with D tentatively TRBD1 (5 bases). The germline CDR1 and CDR2 sequences are SGHRS and YFSETQ. V gave up 0 bases and J gave up 2 bases, with 6 bases separating them. This CDR3 is built from 15 residues. In DNA form, the CDR3 reads TGCGCCAGCAGCTTGGAACAGGCTGGGGCCAACGTCCTGACTTTC. It encodes CASSLEQAGANVLTF.

The chain links TRBV7-9 to TRBJ2-7; D is possibly TRBD1 (6 bases). This CDR3 contains 12 residues. Germline V gene data show CDR1 as SEHNR and CDR2 as FQNEAQ (reference sequence). V was trimmed by 6 bases and J by 6 bases, leaving 12 bases between them. This CDR3 reads CASSSQGREQYV. The DNA for the CDR3 is TGTGCCAGCAGTTCACAGGGTCGCGAGCAGTACGTC.

This chain joins TRBV10-1 and TRBJ1-2; D remains unclear. This CDR3 contains 12 residues. V lost 6 bases to trimming and J lost 6 bases, with 11 bases between them. CDR1 is WNHNN, CDR2 SYGVQD, per germline (reference sequence). CDR3 bases: TGCGCCAGCAGGGGAAAGAGAAATGGCTACACCTTC. Protein: CASRGKRNGYTF.

V usage is TRBV7-2 and J usage is TRBJ1-2; the D gene is possibly TRBD1 (6 bases). The CDR3 extends over 16 amino acids. With 5 bases removed from V and 5 bases from J, the gap between germline ends came to 21 bases. Germline V gene lookup returns CDR1 SGHTA and CDR2 FQGNSA. CDR3: CASSPSGGGRGYGYTF. CDR3 coding DNA: TGTGCCAGCAGCCCCTCCGGTGGGGGGCGAGGATATGGCTACACCTTC. Variable domain in full (rest from reference TRBV7-2 and TRBJ1-2): GAGVSQSPSNKVTEKGKDVELRCDPISGHTALYWYRQSLGQGLEFLIYFQGNSAPDKSGLPSDRFSAERTGGSVSTLTIQRTQQEDSAVYLCASSPSGGGRGYGYTFGSGTRLTVV.

This clone has just a few counts. The V and J genes are TRBV10-3 and TRBJ2-4; D might be TRBD1 (5 bases). V was cut by 10 bases and J by 8 bases, with 12 bases left in between. CDR1 is ENHRY and CDR2 is SYGVKD in the germline V gene. The CDR3 consists of 11 residues. CDR3 sequence reads: CATCEQDIQYF. CDR3 coding DNA: TGTGCCACATGCGAACAGGACATTCAGTACTTC.

The CDR3 protein is CAIGGLPNTYEQYF. CDR3 DNA: TGTGCCATCGGGGGACTACCCAACACTTACGAGCAGTACTTC. V is TRBV10-3 and J is TRBJ2-7, with TRBD2 matching over 7 bases. Unmatched junction bases numbered 11, after V lost 8 bases and J lost 4 bases. The germline V gene encodes CDR1 ENHRY and CDR2 SYGVKD. The CDR3 has 14 amino acids.

The V call is TRBV19, the J call TRBJ1-1, with no clear D. CDR3 length equals 16 residues. V dropped 3 bases and J dropped 0 bases, with 14 bases sitting between them. CDR1 is LNHDA, CDR2 SQIVND, per germline (reference sequence). The CDR3 sequence is CASSMGWMRLNTEAFF. In DNA, the CDR3 is TGTGCCAGTAGTATGGGATGGATGAGATTGAACACTGAAGCTTTCTTT.

CDR3 in DNA: TGTGCCAGCTCACCACGGAGTGACAGGGGGCTTTTCTATGGCTACACCTTC. This encodes CASSPRSDRGLFYGYTF. V gene TRBV18 combines with J gene TRBJ1-2; TRBD1 matches at 10 bases. The germline V gene has CDR1 KGHSH and CDR2 LQKENI. This CDR3 contains 17 residues. V shed 1 base, J shed 4 bases, and the junction held 9 bases outside the gene matches. Variable domain in full (rest from reference TRBV18 and TRBJ1-2): NAGVMQNPRHLVRRRGQEARLRCSPMKGHSHVYWYRQLPEEGLKFMVYLQKENIIDESGMPKERFSAEFPKEGPSILRIQQVVRGDSAAYFCASSPRSDRGLFYGYTFGSGTRLTVV.

The chain couples TRBV3-2 to TRBJ1-5. TRBV3-2 is assigned pseudogene status. The CDR3 has 9 amino acids. CDR3 protein: CAFLRPQHF. Written as DNA, the CDR3 is TGTGCCTTCCTTAGGCCCCAGCATTTT.

This chain connects TRBV11-2 to TRBJ1-2, with D unresolved. Deletions cut 2 bases from V and 8 bases from J, with 9 bases between. The CDR3 is made up of 12 amino acids. Germline V gene data show CDR1 as SGHAT and CDR2 as FQNNGV. CDR3 loop: CASSLYGGGYTF. In DNA, the CDR3 is TGTGCCAGCAGCTTATATGGTGGCGGCTACACCTTC.

The gene calls are TRBV7-8 and TRBJ1-3, with D possibly matching TRBD1 (6 bases). The CDR3 consists of 15 residues. V was clipped by 5 bases and J by 4 bases, with 15 bases between them. Germline V gene lookup returns CDR1 SGHVS and CDR2 FQNEAQ. CDR3 residues: CASSAAGVRGNTIYF. CDR3 DNA: TGTGCCAGCAGCGCCGCAGGGGTAAGAGGAAACACCATATATTTT.

The rearrangement uses TRBV29-1 and TRBJ1-2; no definite D call. CDR1 is SQVTM and CDR2 is ANQGSEA in the germline V gene. The CDR3 sequence is 15 residues long. Between the trimmed V and J ends, which lost 4 bases and 4 bases, there was a span of 19 bases. The CDR3 DNA reads TGCAGCGTTGTCGAGGCAGAGAAAGGAGGCTATGGCTACACCTTC. Its protein is CSVVEAEKGGYGYTF.

On this clone: The same CDR3 can be traced to other DNA sequences in this sample. The chain uses TRBV19 and TRBJ1-1; D gene unclear. V lost 1 base and J lost 1, with 4 bases in between. The CDR3 length is 13 residues. The V gene's germline CDR1 is LNHDA and CDR2 SQIVND (reference sequence). The CDR3 is CASSIVSNTEAFF. In nucleotides, the CDR3 is TGTGCCAGTAGTATAGTGTCGAACACTGAAGCTTTCTTT.

A few counts support this clone. The V call is TRBV5-6, the J call TRBJ1-4; D perhaps matches TRBD1 (5 bases). Germline loops: CDR1 SGHDT, CDR2 YYEEEE. V lost 0 bases, J lost 7 bases, and 10 bases lay in between. The CDR3 has 14 residues. Here the CDR3 DNA reads TGTGCCAGCAGCTTGGAAGGGGCTGGTGAAAAACTGTTTTTT. Amino acid sequence: CASSLEGAGEKLFF.

The CDR3 spells CASSIMASGQETQYF. In nucleotides, the CDR3 is TGTGCCAGTAGTATAATGGCTAGCGGGCAAGAGACCCAGTACTTC. This chain links TRBV19 with TRBJ2-5, with 8 bases fitting TRBD2. CDR1 is LNHDA and CDR2 is SQIVND in the germline V gene (reference sequence). V dropped 2 bases and J dropped 2; count of bases not matched to a gene: 4. This CDR3 region has 15 residues.

This chain links TRBV27 with TRBJ1-5, with 11 bases fitting TRBD1. V gave up 5 bases and J gave up 2 bases; unmatched junction bases: 8. Germline V lookup: CDR1 MNHEY, CDR2 SMNVEV (reference sequence). The CDR3 length is 17 residues. The CDR3 here is CASSPRDRGIGNQPQHF. Here the CDR3 DNA reads TGTGCCAGCAGTCCCAGGGACAGGGGGATTGGCAATCAGCCCCAGCATTTT.

This clone has only a few counts. V and J are TRBV9 and TRBJ2-2; 10 bases match TRBD1. After removal of 10 bases from V and 6 bases from J, the junction contained 12 bases not matched to a gene. From germline, CDR1 is SGDLS and CDR2 YYNGEE. The CDR3 contains 15 residues. CDR3 loop: CASQRGQGSAGELFF. Here the CDR3 DNA reads TGTGCCTCACAGCGGGGACAGGGGTCCGCCGGGGAGCTGTTTTTT.

The chain is built from TRBV29-1 and TRBJ2-7; D perhaps matches TRBD1 (5 bases). The CDR3 spans 11 residues. Germline lookup yields CDR1 SQVTM and CDR2 ANQGSEA. The germline V and J ends were trimmed by 4 bases and 3 bases, with 7 bases remaining between them. DNA of the CDR3: TGCAGCGTTGCCAGGGACTACGAGCAGTACTTC. This translates into CSVARDYEQYF.

J is TRBJ2-5 and V is TRBV30; D possibly corresponds to TRBD1 (5 bases). Looked up from germline, CDR1 is GTSNPN and CDR2 is SVGIG (reference sequence). The CDR3 runs to 16 residues. The V end was cut by 0 bases, the J end by 1 base, with 15 bases between. CDR3: CAWSVRGGALQETQYF. The CDR3 DNA follows: TGTGCCTGGAGTGTAAGGGGTGGCGCCCTCCAAGAGACCCAGTACTTC.

The J gene is TRBJ1-5, the V gene TRBV19; the D is unclear. This CDR3 contains 17 residues. Germline V gene lookup returns CDR1 LNHDA and CDR2 SQIVND (reference sequence). V was trimmed by 6 bases and J by 4 bases, leaving 22 bases between them. Here the CDR3 DNA reads TGTGCCAGTAGAGCGAGTCGGGTGGGAGGGTGGAATCAGCCCCAGCATTTT. The encoded protein is CASRASRVGGWNQPQHF.

In DNA form, the CDR3 reads TGCGCCAGCAGCTTACAGGGGGAAGGGTCACCCCTCCACTTT. This gives the protein CASSLQGEGSPLHF. V is TRBV5-1 and J is TRBJ1-6, with 8 bases aligning to TRBD1. Trimming removed 2 bases from V and 10 bases from J; junction bases left unmatched: 5. Germline V gives CDR1 SGHRS, CDR2 YFSETQ. This CDR3 has 14 residues. The whole variable domain, remainder taken from reference TRBV5-1 and TRBJ1-6, is KAGVTQTPRYLIKTRGQQVTLSCSPISGHRSVSWYQQTPGQGLQFLFEYFSETQRNKGNFPGRFSGRQFSNSRSEMNVSTLELGDSALYLCASSLQGEGSPLHFGNGTRLTVT.

The rearrangement uses TRBV6-6 and TRBJ1-4, with D uncertain. The length of the CDR3 is 12 residues. With 6 bases removed from V and 10 bases from J, the gap between germline ends came to 12 bases. CDR1 is MNHNY, CDR2 SVGAGI, per germline (reference sequence). The CDR3 region is CASSSDGRKLFF. The CDR3 coding sequence is TGTGCCAGCAGCTCGGACGGTCGAAAACTGTTTTTT.

The chain employs TRBV18 and TRBJ2-3, with D perhaps matching TRBD2 (6 bases). Germline V CDR1 and CDR2: KGHSH, LQKENI. The CDR3 is 14 residues long. The V end lost 3 bases, the J end lost 2 bases, and 9 bases lay between the germline ends. CDR3 sequence: CASSPSGSTDTQYF. Here the CDR3 DNA reads TGTGCCAGCTCACCTAGCGGATCCACAGATACGCAGTATTTT.

The rearrangement links TRBV28 to TRBJ1-5, with D perhaps matching TRBD1 (5 bases). Germline CDR1 and CDR2: MDHEN and SYDVKM. V lost 1 base and J lost 3, with 10 bases in between. The CDR3 consists of 15 residues. DNA of the CDR3: TGTGCCAGCAGTTTATTGGGGGACGACAATCAGCCCCAGCATTTT. Protein product: CASSLLGDDNQPQHF.

There are a few counts of this clone. The CDR3 DNA sequence: TGTGCCAGCAGCCAACTGGGGACCGGGGAGCTGTTTTTT. This gives the protein CASSQLGTGELFF. This chain links TRBV2 with TRBJ2-2, with D unresolved. This CDR3 is 13 amino acids long. The germline V gene has CDR1 SNHLY and CDR2 FYNNEI. V gave up 6 bases and J gave up 5 bases, with 10 bases separating them.

This clone was counted between two and nine times. CDR3 loop: CASSDSTQPPGDTQYF. The CDR3 nucleotides are TGTGCCAGCAGTGACTCGACTCAACCCCCAGGAGATACGCAGTATTTT. The chain is built from TRBV6-4 and TRBJ2-3; D is undetermined. This CDR3 is 16 amino acids long. Germline CDR1 is MRHNA and CDR2 is SNTAGT. Deletions cut 0 bases from V and 5 bases from J, with 15 bases between.